This T cell receptor (beta chain) was retrieved from a study of blood T cell repertoires in COVID-19. The overall study: T cells, B-cell-depleted T cells, or PBMCs supplied cDNA or gDNA.

Sequencing used immunoSEQ multiplex PCR; TCRdb keeps in-frame clones, though not all of them. Here the sample spans about 170,000 clones, roughly 84% being singletons. CDR1 is MNHEY, CDR2 SVGEGT, per germline. The germline V and J ends were trimmed by 5 bases and 8 bases, with 15 bases remaining between them. CDR3 length: 13 amino acids. The clonotype comes from a man aged 65 to 85 with active or convalescent COVID-19. The sequencing input was peripheral blood. The chain has TRBV6-2 or TRBV6-3 and TRBJ1-2; D gene uncertain. DNA for the CDR3: TGTGCCAGCAGTGCCCGGGTCCCTAGGGGCTACACCTTC. It encodes CASSARVPRGYTF.